This T cell receptor (beta chain) was identified in a study of blood T cells in healthy people across ages. A second roughly 7 to 12 cycle PCR used barcoded and J-beta primers. TCRdb re-analysed the 5' RACE reads in MiXCR, keeping a single row per CDR3 protein. Of approximately 800,000 distinct CDR3 sequences detected, around two thirds appear once; the ten largest clones hold about 27%. General observations from the study: As age increased, TCR beta diversity per million T cells fell in a roughly linear fashion.

This clonotype appeared a single time. As yet, its antigen is unknown. V was pared by 0 bases and J by 4 bases, with 13 bases between. Germline V lookup: CDR1 DFQATT, CDR2 SNEGSKA (reference sequence). This CDR3 spans 15 amino acids. The authors extracted at least 5.5 micrograms of total RNA per sample. This TCR was sampled from a man in his thirties or forties in good health. The sequencing input was blood. The gene calls are TRBV20-1 and TRBJ2-1, with no clear D. The CDR3 coding sequence is TGCAGTGCTAGAGAGGACCCTGGAAAATACAATGAGCAGTTCTTC. Amino acid sequence: CSAREDPGKYNEQFF.